This T cell receptor beta chain is drawn from a study of technical replicates of blood from a handful of donors. The CDR3 loop spans 13 amino acids. CDR1 and CDR2 from the germline V gene are GTSNPN and SVGIG (reference sequence). V shed 2 bases and J shed 1 base, with 8 bases lying between them. The table came from immunoSEQ multiplex PCR; TCRdb's copy has only in-frame clones and leaves some out. Of around 83,000 clones in the sample, more than 85% are singletons; the top ten hold approximately 0.4%. This sequence was found in a human donor in good health. Some clones in this sample may be carry-over from other donors' samples. Sequences were obtained from T cells isolated from PBMCs. The genes are TRBV30 and TRBJ1-1; D gene unclear. The CDR3 DNA sequence: TGTGCCTGGAGTCCCAACTGGAACACTGAAGCTTTCTTT. Its translation is CAWSPNWNTEAFF.